The next 30 T cell receptor beta chains were all read from a single sample in a study of molecular identifiers for immune sequencing clone quantification. Via MiXCR, TCRdb re-called the PCR reads, giving one row per CDR3 protein. The data show about 300,000 distinct CDR3 sequences, about 20% seen once. The sample consisted of naive CD8+ T cells from blood, with Jurkat cell RNA spiked in. The subset was: FACS-sorted CD8+CD4-CCR7+CD45RA+ naive T cells. The receptor source for this set is a human donor in good health. Some libraries in this study had Jurkat cell RNA spiked in.

The chain uses TRBV3-1 and TRBJ2-1, with 12 nucleotides matching TRBD2. Germline loops: CDR1 LGHDT, CDR2 YNNKEL (reference sequence). The CDR3 has 17 residues. V lost 4 bases, J lost 3 bases, and 7 bases stayed unmatched. The CDR3 DNA is TGTGCCAGCAGCCCAGTCGGACTAGCGGGGATCTACAATGAGCAGTTCTTC. Translating it yields CASSPVGLAGIYNEQFF.

The CDR3 DNA follows: TGCAGTGCTCTACAGGGCTTCGCACCCAATGAGCAGTTCTTC. Residues: CSALQGFAPNEQFF. The chain recombines TRBV20-1 with TRBJ2-1, with a weak D call TRBD1 (6 bases). Trimming shortened V by 5 bases and J by 6 bases, and 17 bases separated the two germline ends. The CDR3 has 14 amino acids. CDR1 and CDR2 from the germline V gene are DFQATT and SNEGSKA (reference sequence).

This clonotype has ten or more counts. J is TRBJ1-1 and V is TRBV12-3 or TRBV12-4; 7 nucleotides agree with TRBD1. The V segment lost 5 bases and the J segment 0 bases; nucleotides outside the gene matches: 3. The CDR3 is 14 amino acids. DNA for the CDR3: TGTGCCAGCAGTATGGGACAGATGAACACTGAAGCTTTCTTT. As protein: CASSMGQMNTEAFF.

The sample holds many counts of this clonotype. V and J are TRBV9 and TRBJ2-7, with 7 bases fitting TRBD2. V lost 4 bases, J lost 2 bases, and 6 bases stayed unmatched. The CDR3 loop spans 14 amino acids. Germline CDR1 SGDLS, CDR2 YYNGEE. CDR3 coding DNA: TGTGCCAGCAGCCCGTGGGCGGGAGCCTACGAGCAGTACTTC. As protein: CASSPWAGAYEQYF.

This chain connects TRBV4-3 to TRBJ1-4; 9 nucleotides agree with TRBD1. The CDR3 has 20 residues. Losses at the gene ends were 0 bases for V and 4 bases for J; bases not matched to a gene: 15. CDR1 and CDR2 (germline): LGHNA, YSLEER. Here the CDR3 reads CASSQDDSRTGDFDNEKLFF. Written as DNA, the CDR3 is TGCGCCAGCAGCCAAGACGACTCGAGGACAGGGGATTTTGATAATGAAAAACTGTTTTTT.

This chain links TRBV10-3 with TRBJ1-1, with a tentative D call TRBD1 (5 bases). The CDR3 is 11 amino acids. The V and J ends lost 10 bases and 4 bases respectively, with 10 bases between them. Per the germline V gene, CDR1 is ENHRY and CDR2 is SYGVKD. The CDR3 region has the DNA TGTGCCACAAATCAGGGCACTGAAGCTTTCTTT. Encoded protein: CATNQGTEAFF.

This clonotype was counted many times. The chain links TRBV7-2 to TRBJ1-5, with D possibly being TRBD1 (5 bases). Per the germline V gene, CDR1 is SGHTA and CDR2 is FQGNSA. Trimming cost V 3 bases and J 2 bases, with 14 bases left between them. This CDR3 region has 16 residues. The CDR3 loop is CASSLGEGVGNQPQHF. The CDR3 DNA is TGTGCCAGCAGCTTGGGGGAGGGTGTCGGCAATCAGCCCCAGCATTTT.

Comment on this clonotype: This may be a read error: a much more frequent sequence differs by one nucleotide. This chain's CDR3 is CASGQAGSRSYEQYF. CDR3 DNA sequence: TGCGCCAGCGGCCAAGCGGGCAGTCGGTCCTACGAGCAGTACTTC. This chain joins TRBV4-1 and TRBJ2-7, with a possible D match to TRBD2 (6 bases). CDR1 and CDR2 (germline): MGHRA, YSYEKL. The CDR3 totals 15 residues.

A remark on this clonotype: This may be a read error: a much more frequent sequence differs by one nucleotide. This rearrangement joins TRBV15 to TRBJ2-5, with TRBD2 matching over 7 bases. With 9 bases clipped from V and 2 bases from J, the junction kept 9 bases outside the gene matches. Germline V gene data show CDR1 as LNHNV and CDR2 as YYDKDF (reference sequence). The CDR3 has 14 amino acids. This chain's CDR3 is CATSEAGTQETQYF. CDR3 DNA sequence: TGTGCCACTTCTGAAGCGGGGACGCAAGAGACCCAGTACTTC.

This clonotype was counted between two and nine times. The rearrangement links TRBV11-1 to TRBJ2-7; 7 bases agree with TRBD1. The germline V gene has CDR1 SGHAT and CDR2 FQDESV (reference sequence). J gave up 2 bases and V 5 bases, and 9 bases lay outside the gene matches. This CDR3 is built from 15 residues. The CDR3 nucleotides are TGTGCCAGCAGCCTCAACAGGGGTAGCGCCTACGAGCAGTACTTC. This gives the protein CASSLNRGSAYEQYF. Combining the CDR3 with reference TRBV11-1 and TRBJ2-7 gives the whole variable domain EAEVAQSPRYKITEKSQAVAFWCDPISGHATLYWYRQILGQGPELLVQFQDESVVDDSQLPKDRFSAERLKGVDSTLKIQPAELGDSAMYLCASSLNRGSAYEQYFGPGTRLTVT.

Ten or more counts support this clonotype. V is TRBV7-9 and J is TRBJ2-2; D may be TRBD2 (5 bases). This CDR3 is built from 16 residues. Germline V gene data show CDR1 as SEHNR and CDR2 as FQNEAQ (reference sequence). V lost 3 bases to trimming and J lost 0 bases, with 11 bases between them. Here the CDR3 DNA reads TGTGCCAGCAGCTTCGCTAGCCTCGCGAACACCGGGGAGCTGTTTTTT. Protein product: CASSFASLANTGELFF. The full variable domain, completed using reference TRBV7-9 and TRBJ2-2, is DTGVSQNPRHKITKRGQNVTFRCDPISEHNRLYWYRQTLGQGPEFLTYFQNEAQLEKSRLLSDRFSAERPKGSFSTLEIQRTEQGDSAMYLCASSFASLANTGELFFGEGSRLTVL.

The gene calls are TRBV7-9 and TRBJ2-5; TRBD2 matches 7 bases. The germline gives CDR1 SEHNR, CDR2 FQNEAQ (reference sequence). V was pared by 4 bases and J by 7 bases, with 12 bases of the junction left unmatched. The CDR3 length is 15 residues. The CDR3 spells CASSYLSGARGTQYF. CDR3 in DNA: TGTGCCAGCAGCTACCTAAGCGGGGCGAGGGGGACCCAGTACTTC.

This clonotype was counted ten times or more. The chain carries TRBV7-9 and TRBJ2-2, with D hard to call. The CDR3 extends over 15 amino acids. The germline gives CDR1 SEHNR, CDR2 FQNEAQ (reference sequence). V lost 5 bases, J lost 0 bases, and 10 bases lay in between. Here the CDR3 reads CASSPTRANTGELFF. The CDR3 coding sequence is TGTGCCAGCAGCCCGACACGTGCGAACACCGGGGAGCTGTTTTTT.

This clonotype was observed at least ten times. The chain links TRBV30 to TRBJ2-1; D unclear. V shed 0 bases and J shed 7 bases, with 10 bases lying between them. CDR3 length: 13 amino acids. Germline V lookup: CDR1 GTSNPN, CDR2 SVGIG (reference sequence). The CDR3 is CAWSVIRVNEQFF. The CDR3 DNA reads TGTGCCTGGAGTGTAATAAGGGTTAATGAGCAGTTCTTC.

With regard to this clonotype: A much larger clonotype is one base distant, so this may be a read error. V gene TRBV6-5 combines with J gene TRBJ1-5; no clear D. Germline assignment: CDR1 MNHEY and CDR2 SVGAGI. The V and J ends lost 8 bases and 2 bases respectively, with 13 bases between them. The CDR3 loop spans 14 amino acids. The CDR3, as DNA: TGTGCCAGCGGCACGGTATGGGGCAATCAGCCCCAGCATTTT. This codes for CASGTVWGNQPQHF.

Concerning this clonotype: A read error may explain this, as a much larger clone is one base away. The chain carries TRBV7-6 and TRBJ2-1; D may be TRBD1 or TRBD2 (6 bases each). The CDR3 runs 13 residues. Trimming pared 5 bases from V and 13 bases from J, leaving 18 bases between. The V gene's germline CDR1 is SGHVS and CDR2 FNYEAQ. CDR3 sequence (DNA): TGTGCCAGCAGCCCCCTAGGGTGGGGGGCACAGTTCTTC. Amino acids: CASSPLGWGAQFF.

This clonotype was picked up many times. J is TRBJ2-4 and V is TRBV2, with a weak D call TRBD1 (6 bases). This CDR3 is 15 amino acids long. Germline CDR1 and CDR2: SNHLY and FYNNEI. V lost 2 bases to trimming and J lost 8 bases, with 16 bases between them. This chain's CDR3 is CASSEIRTAGDIQYF. DNA for the CDR3: TGTGCCAGCAGTGAAATAAGGACAGCAGGCGACATTCAGTACTTC.

Regarding this clonotype: A much bigger clone sits one base away, suggesting this may be a read error. V gene TRBV27 combines with J gene TRBJ1-6; D not resolved. Germline V gives CDR1 MNHEY, CDR2 SMNVEV (reference sequence). V dropped 3 bases and J dropped 7 bases, with 4 bases sitting between them. This CDR3 spans 12 amino acids. The chain's CDR3 is CASSFRNSPLHF. The CDR3 region has the DNA TGTGCCAGCAGTTTCCGAAATTCACCCCTCCACTTT.

Many counts were recorded for this clonotype. This CDR3 reads CASSYPSGSATDTQYF. DNA for the CDR3: TGTGCCAGCAGTTACCCCAGCGGGAGCGCCACAGATACGCAGTATTTT. The J gene is TRBJ2-3, the V gene TRBV6-5; the match to TRBD2 covers 8 bases. Germline CDR1 and CDR2: MNHEY and SVGAGI. V lost 2 bases to trimming and J lost 2 bases; unmatched junction nucleotides: 6. The CDR3 length is 16 residues.

The sample holds many counts of this clonotype. This chain links TRBV5-1 with TRBJ2-7; 7 nucleotides agree with TRBD2. Unmatched junction bases numbered 7, after V lost 4 bases and J lost 6 bases. This CDR3 is built from 13 residues. CDR1 and CDR2 from the germline V gene are SGHRS and YFSETQ. CDR3 sequence (DNA): TGCGCCAGCAGCCCCAGCGGGACGGGCGAGCAGTACTTC. Translating gives CASSPSGTGEQYF.

Concerning this clonotype itself: A much more abundant neighbour one base away suggests this may be a read error. The V call is TRBV4-1, the J call TRBJ2-3; D gene ambiguous. CDR3 length: 15 amino acids. The V end was cut by 1 base, the J end by 3 bases, with 11 bases between. CDR1 and CDR2 from the germline V gene are MGHRA and YSYEKL. CDR3 loop: CASSQVSNTTDTQYF. For the CDR3, the DNA is TGCGCCAGCAGCCAAGTGAGCAACACAACAGATACGCAGTATTTT.

This clonotype was observed many times. V gene TRBV14 combines with J gene TRBJ1-1; 9 nucleotides align to TRBD1. V trimming: 3 bases; J trimming: 5 bases; junction bases outside the gene matches: 4. CDR1 and CDR2 (germline): SGHDN, FVKESK. The CDR3 is 14 residues long. The CDR3: CASSHDGQGTEAFF. CDR3 DNA sequence: TGTGCCAGCAGCCATGATGGACAGGGGACTGAAGCTTTCTTT. Filled out from reference TRBV14 and TRBJ1-1, the complete variable domain reads EAGVTQFPSHSVIEKGQTVTLRCDPISGHDNLYWYRRVMGKEIKFLLHFVKESKQDESGMPNNRFLAERTGGTYSTLKVQPAELEDSGVYFCASSHDGQGTEAFFGQGTRLTVV.

At least ten counts were recorded for this clonotype. The rearrangement links TRBV4-3 to TRBJ2-3; TRBD2 matches 10 bases. The length of the CDR3 is 16 residues. Losses at the gene ends were 0 bases for V and 4 bases for J; bases not matched to a gene: 4. Germline CDR1 and CDR2: LGHNA and YSLEER. CDR3 sequence: CASSQELAGGSDTQYF. CDR3 DNA: TGCGCCAGCAGCCAAGAATTAGCGGGGGGTTCAGATACGCAGTATTTT.

In the case of this clonotype: At one of its ends the junction is not consistent with the germline gene, which may arise from a read error. The chain couples TRBV30 to TRBJ2-1, with D tentatively TRBD2 (5 bases). The CDR3 totals 13 residues. Germline CDR1 and CDR2: GTSNPN and SVGIG (reference sequence). The CDR3 sequence is CAWDPGSHNGQFF. CDR3 DNA sequence: TGTGCCTGGGACCCGGGATCCCACAATGGGCAGTTCTTC.

This clonotype was recorded at least ten times. The V gene is TRBV4-3, the J gene TRBJ2-7; TRBD2 matches at 12 bases. Looked up from germline, CDR1 is LGHNA and CDR2 is YSLEER. J lost 7 bases, V lost 1 base, and 8 bases had no gene match. This CDR3 has 16 residues. CDR3 DNA: TGCGCCAGCAGCCAAGGGGTTCCTAGCGGGGGGGATGAGCAGTACTTC. This sequence encodes CASSQGVPSGGDEQYF.

This clonotype has ten or more counts. The V and J genes are TRBV6-5 and TRBJ2-5; unclear D gene. CDR1 and CDR2 from the germline V gene are MNHEY and SVGAGI. The CDR3 is made up of 15 amino acids. V was shortened by 0 bases and J by 5 bases, with 13 bases between the two germline ends. CDR3 nucleotides: TGTGCCAGCAGTTACTCCAACGACCTTGTGGAGACCCAGTACTTC. This translates into CASSYSNDLVETQYF.

The chain carries TRBV13 and TRBJ2-5; D is uncertain. This CDR3 has 14 amino acids. Germline V CDR1 and CDR2: PRHDT, FYEKMQ (reference sequence). The germline V and J ends were trimmed by 4 bases and 1 base, with 10 bases remaining between them. CDR3 sequence: CASSSVGSQETQYF. CDR3 DNA: TGTGCCAGCAGCTCAGTGGGCAGCCAAGAGACCCAGTACTTC.

On this clonotype: A junction end diverges from the germline sequence, so it may reflect a read error. CDR3 in amino acids: CASRLAGGSYKERFF. The CDR3 DNA reads TGTGCCAGTAGATTAGCGGGAGGGTCCTACAAGGAGCGGTTCTTC. The chain couples TRBV19 to TRBJ2-1; TRBD2 aligns across 11 bases. The CDR3 sequence is 15 residues long. CDR1 is LNHDA, CDR2 SQIVND, per germline (reference sequence).

The sample holds many counts of this clonotype. The V gene is TRBV9, the J gene TRBJ1-5, with D perhaps TRBD1 (6 bases). This CDR3 is 14 amino acids long. Trimming took 0 bases from V and 5 from J, leaving 9 bases between them. Germline V gene sequence: CDR1 SGDLS, CDR2 YYNGEE. CDR3 amino acids: CASSVGPGDQPQHF. The CDR3 coding sequence is TGTGCCAGCAGCGTAGGCCCAGGGGATCAGCCCCAGCATTTT.

The chain employs TRBV29-1 and TRBJ2-1; D might be TRBD1 (5 bases). CDR3 length: 13 amino acids. Germline CDR1 and CDR2: SQVTM and ANQGSEA. The germline V and J ends were trimmed by 4 bases and 7 bases, with 14 bases remaining between them. The CDR3 bases are TGCAGCGTTGCGAGTGACAGTTGGAATGAGCAGTTCTTC. This encodes CSVASDSWNEQFF.